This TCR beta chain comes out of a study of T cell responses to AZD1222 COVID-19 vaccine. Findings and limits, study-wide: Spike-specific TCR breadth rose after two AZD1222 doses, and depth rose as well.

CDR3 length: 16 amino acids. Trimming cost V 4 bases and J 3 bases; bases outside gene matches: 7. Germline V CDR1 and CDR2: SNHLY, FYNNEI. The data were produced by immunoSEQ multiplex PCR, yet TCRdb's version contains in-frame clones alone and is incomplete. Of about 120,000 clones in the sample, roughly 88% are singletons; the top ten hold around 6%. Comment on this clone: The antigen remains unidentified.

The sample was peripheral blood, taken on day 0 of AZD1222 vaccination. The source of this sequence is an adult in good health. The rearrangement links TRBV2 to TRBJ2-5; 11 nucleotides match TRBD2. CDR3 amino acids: CASSARASGGKETQYF. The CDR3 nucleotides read TGTGCCAGCAGTGCGCGGGCTAGCGGGGGGAAAGAGACCCAGTACTTC.